This T cell receptor beta chain emerged from a study of T-cell memory formation after mild COVID-19 (dated by TCRdb to about 2021). Background for the entire study: TCR sequence clusters from the two donors were found to be largely donor specific. T-cell clones expanding and contracting after mild COVID-19 in a couple of donors were tracked by longitudinal TCRalpha and TCRbeta repertoire sequencing. The cohort comprised two young, previously healthy adult volunteers, one female and one male.

Ficoll-Paque density gradient centrifugation was the method used to isolate PBMCs. Per the germline V gene (reference sequence), LGHDT is the CDR1 and YNNKEL is the CDR2. The CDR3 starts with the cysteine, ends with the phenylalanine, and has 15 residues. Solely the CDR3 DNA is kept, with 45 bases framed from the first base. V and J are truncated by 2 bases and 4 bases respectively, leaving an intervening sequence of 11 bases. Paper-wide results and their limitations: SARS-CoV-2 specificity of the second-wave clones peaking on day 37 was not confirmed. Some responding clones were detected in pre-infection memory, suggesting pre-existing cross-reactive memory T cells joined the SARS-CoV-2 response. The study included only a couple of mild cases, and larger cohorts that include severe cases with pre-infection samples were judged to be necessary. Contracting CD4+ clones turned up mainly in the CM and EM memory subsets, whereas EMRA was where CD8+ clones were enriched. Clones that contracted from day 15 to 85 showed balanced CD4/CD8 phenotypes, whereas a second wave of clones that expanded from day 15 to 37 leaned towards CD4+.

This clonotype was observed a handful of times. No antigen is known for it. Base qualities are missing; no much larger clone stands one base away. Reads for this sample came from an Illumina NovaSeq 6000. Using 5'RACE with constant-segment primers, TCRalpha and TCRbeta cDNA libraries were constructed, with sample barcodes and unique molecular identifiers added in the process. RNA was extracted from every sample with Trizol reagent. Amplification of the libraries took two PCR steps, and the second step added a second sample barcode plus Illumina TruSeq adapters. Sequencing of the libraries was done on an Illumina NovaSeq, producing 2 x 150 bp paired-end reads. The published analysis was carried out like this. Reads were demultiplexed and collapsed into UMI-guided consensus sequences with migec v1.2.7. Using mixcr v2.1.11, the UMI consensuses were aligned to TRA and TRB V and J templates and assembled into clonotypes. A clonotype was counted as expanded or contracted only if both edgeR and NoisET called the change significant, with noise models trained on biological replicates. For edgeR calls, the thresholds were a false discovery rate-adjusted p below 0.01 and a log2 fold-change of 1. As an exploratory analysis of dynamics, PCA with hierarchical clustering was applied to max-normalized trajectories of the 1000 most abundant clonotypes. Separately sequenced CD4+ and CD8+ repertoires were used to assign a CD4 or CD8 phenotype to each responding clone. The public reads were quality trimmed at Q25 with fastp and then assembled into clones with MiXCR by TCRdb, keeping productive beta chains. Rows merge per CDR3 protein into single entries with the most common DNA and genes. TCRdb, not the authors, supplied the V and J calls. The sample data list about 560,000 distinct CDR3 sequences, and roughly 17% of these were observed just once. The ten largest clones add up to about 8.1% of the sample.

This clonotype originated in an adult woman who had mild COVID-19 (a few samples of this study predate the infection). The sample titles of this study are shuffled in the database, so cell type and time point are left out; the donor was told from shared clones. Sequencing was performed on PBMCs or a T cell subset sorted from them (not recorded which). The V and J segments used are TRBV3-1 and TRBJ2-2, and possibly TRBD1, on 6 matching bases. The CDR3 region has the sequence CASSQFRGGTGELFF. DNA sequence: TGTGCCAGCAGCCAATTCAGGGGCGGCACCGGGGAGCTGTTTTTT.